These 6 T cell receptor beta chains originate from one sample sequenced in a study of OX40 agonist ivuxolimab in advanced cancers. The data were produced by immunoSEQ multiplex PCR, yet TCRdb's version contains in-frame clones alone and is incomplete. The table lists tens of thousands of clones, more than 75% of them singletons, with around 12% in the top ten. The source material was CD4+ or CD8+ T cells sorted from blood, sampled in a trial of the OX40 agonist ivuxolimab. All receptors come from an adult with an advanced solid tumor such as melanoma, head and neck, liver or kidney cancer.

This CDR3 reads CASSEGDTEAFF. The CDR3 DNA follows: TGTGCCAGCAGTGAAGGGGACACTGAAGCTTTCTTT. The V gene is TRBV21-1, the J gene TRBJ1-1; the table's D call, TRBD1, was not checked against the DNA. TRBV21-1 is assigned pseudogene status. The CDR3 covers 12 residues.

V usage is TRBV7-9 and J usage is TRBJ1-3; D remains unclear. CDR1 is SEHNR, CDR2 FQNEAQ, per germline (reference sequence). V was trimmed by 1 base and J by 5 bases, leaving 9 bases between them. The CDR3 is made up of 14 amino acids. The CDR3 sequence: CASSLGPPRNTIYF. The DNA of the CDR3 is TGTGCCAGCAGCTTAGGCCCTCCTAGAAACACCATATATTTT.

With respect to this clone: At the DNA level, this CDR3 is encoded by other sequences in the same sample as well. The chain joins TRBV6-1 to TRBJ1-1; no reliable D call. Germline CDR1 reads MNHNS; CDR2 reads SASEGT. The CDR3 has 14 residues. V was trimmed by 1 base and J by 1 base, leaving 7 bases between them. The CDR3 bases are TGTGCCAGCAGTGAAGATTGGGGGAACACTGAAGCTTTCTTT. Translation gives CASSEDWGNTEAFF.

The rearrangement links TRBV6-1 to TRBJ1-2; perhaps TRBD1 as D (6 bases). Per the germline V gene, CDR1 is MNHNS and CDR2 is SASEGT. This CDR3 comprises 15 residues. V was cut by 0 bases and J by 2 bases, with 10 bases left in between. The CDR3 DNA reads TGTGCCAGCAGTGAAGCGGTCCAGGGGAACTATGGCTACACCTTC. Its protein product is CASSEAVQGNYGYTF.

This clone is labeled as medium-sized. The chain employs TRBV7-9 and TRBJ1-3; 9 bases agree with TRBD1. Losses at the gene ends were 3 bases for V and 0 bases for J; bases not matched to a gene: 6. The CDR3 loop spans 17 amino acids. The germline V gene has CDR1 SEHNR and CDR2 FQNEAQ (reference sequence). CDR3 coding DNA: TGTGCCAGCAGCTTTCCGACAGGGGGAGACTCTGGAAACACCATATATTTT. This encodes CASSFPTGGDSGNTIYF.

This chain uses TRBV7-9 with TRBJ2-1, with D perhaps matching TRBD1 (7 bases). Trimming removed 5 bases from V and 3 bases from J, with 8 bases in between. The germline V gene has CDR1 SEHNR and CDR2 FQNEAQ (reference sequence). This CDR3 has 13 residues. The CDR3 reads CASSQGGYNEQFF. The CDR3 DNA follows: TGTGCCAGCAGCCAGGGGGGCTACAATGAGCAGTTCTTC.